What follows describes a single TCR beta chain. The antigen this receptor binds is unknown. There are no base qualities to consult, and no much larger clone falls within one base. TCRbeta CDR3 regions were amplified from genomic DNA by means of the immunoSEQ Assay, a bias-controlled multiplex PCR. As for how the authors treated the data: The number of nucleated cells in each sample was estimated by amplification of reference gene primers within the assay. Sequence reads were collapsed and filtered to measure the absolute abundance of every unique TCRbeta CDR3 rearrangement. For each sample, productive Simpson clonality was calculated as the square root of Simpson's diversity index over productive rearrangements. TCRdb re-hosts the immuneACCESS table, in-frame sequences only. Its copies lack some clones; in the studies checked, an unresolved V gene accounts for under half of them, and the cause for the rest is not known. D and trimming come from the DNA, and the V and J calls and clone size come from that table. This sample lists fewer than 250,000 clones; 86% were detected once. The ten top clones hold 3% to 4% of the sample.

The data originate from a study of blood T cell repertoires in COVID-19 (dated by TCRdb to the early 2020s). Background on the whole study: Samples covering the acute and convalescent phases of COVID-19 were provided by collaborators in the United States, Italy and Spain. Sample metadata almost always included a de-identified subject ID, COVID-19 status, age in years and sex. Deeply sampled blood TCRbeta repertoires from subjects exposed to, actively infected with, or recovered from COVID-19 were included in the dataset. The samples were drawn from two sources: the first 160 participants of the ongoing ImmuneRACE study, and 1,000 to 1,500 subjects contributed by 6 global collaborators. Where available, HLA class I and class II types were obtained from metadata supplied by the sample provider rather than from assay-based typing. The prospective study material was composed of cDNA or gDNA derived from T cells, B-cell-depleted T cells, or PBMCs. The repertoires were released in a freely available public database meant as a resource for research on the immune response to SARS-CoV-2. Points the paper makes about the study in general: The amount of clinical and demographic metadata varied by source and participant and was provided uncurated.

Participants in the prospective study were aged 18 to 89 years, lived in some 24 United States geographic areas, and enrolled through a virtual design. To assign participants to cohorts, the prospective study relied on clinical history that participants themselves reported in a screening survey and a study questionnaire. In the prospective study, mobile phlebotomists collected whole blood, serum and a nasopharyngeal or oropharyngeal swab from each participant. Over a roughly 2-month period, participants in the prospective study had the option of providing additional blood draws and questionnaires. Before DNA extraction, prospective study blood samples were shipped either frozen or at room temperature. The CDR3, from cysteine to phenylalanine, totals 16 residues. Only the CDR3 DNA stays, 48 bases, in frame from base 1. V and J are trimmed by 5 bases and 10 bases, and the gene matches miss 19 bases of the junction. The germline V gene encodes CDR1 MDHEN and CDR2 SYDVKM.

The sequenced material came from PBMCs or T cells enriched from blood (not recorded which). This chain is built from TRBV28 and TRBJ2-7; 8 junctional bases match TRBD2. The clonotype originates from a woman in her thirties or forties with acute COVID-19. The DNA sequence is TGTGCCAGCAGTCCGGTCGCTCCCAGCGGGAGTGGGAAACAGTACTTC. Its protein reads: CASSPVAPSGSGKQYF.